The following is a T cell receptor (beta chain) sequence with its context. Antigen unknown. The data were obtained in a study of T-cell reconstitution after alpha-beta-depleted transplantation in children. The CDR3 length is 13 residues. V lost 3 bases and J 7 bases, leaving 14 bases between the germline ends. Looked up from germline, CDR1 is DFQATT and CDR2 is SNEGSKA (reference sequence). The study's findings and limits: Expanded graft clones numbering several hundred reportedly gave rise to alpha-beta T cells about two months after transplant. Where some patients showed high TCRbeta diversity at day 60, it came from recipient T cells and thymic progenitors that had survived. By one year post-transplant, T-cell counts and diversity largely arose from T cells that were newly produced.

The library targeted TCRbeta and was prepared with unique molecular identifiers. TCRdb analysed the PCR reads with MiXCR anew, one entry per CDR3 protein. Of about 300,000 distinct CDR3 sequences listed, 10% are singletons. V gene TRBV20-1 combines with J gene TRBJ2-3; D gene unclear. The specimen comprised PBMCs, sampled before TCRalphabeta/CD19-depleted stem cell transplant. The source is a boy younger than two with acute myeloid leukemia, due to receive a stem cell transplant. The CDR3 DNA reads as TGCAGTGCTAGTATCGTCTCTTGGAATACGCAGTATTTT. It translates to CSASIVSWNTQYF.